These T cell receptor beta chains were read from a single sample in a study of T-cell memory formation after mild COVID-19. In TCRdb, the 5' RACE reads were re-called with MiXCR into one record per CDR3 protein. The table includes roughly 350,000 distinct CDR3 sequences, 25% to 30% detected once. The sequenced material came from PBMCs or a T cell subset sorted from them (not recorded which). Receptors were obtained from an adult woman who had mild COVID-19 (a few samples of this study predate the infection). Cell type and time point are not known. CDR3s include the opening cysteine and the closing phenylalanine or tryptophan.

V gene,J gene,CDR3 protein
TRBV7-3,TRBJ2-2,CASSSPGVGGELFF
TRBV20-1,TRBJ1-1,CSARKDGANTEAFF
TRBV9,TRBJ2-4,CASSSSGLSGQNIQYF
TRBV6-6,TRBJ2-7,CASSSQGQGSYEQYF
TRBV5-5,TRBJ2-7,CASSRTGSGRRLYEQYF
TRBV4-3,TRBJ2-2,CASSQGILAGVGTGELFF
TRBV29-1,TRBJ1-1,CSVVDGHTEAFF
TRBV20-1,TRBJ1-2,CSAPGLRDGYTF
TRBV3-1,TRBJ2-3,CASSQGAAGTVDTQYF
TRBV27,TRBJ1-6,CASRFSNGPLHF